The rows below give T cell receptor beta chains drawn from one sample of a study of blood T cells in healthy people across ages. TCRdb fed the 5' RACE reads into MiXCR, producing one record per CDR3 protein. The sample lists 800,000 to 1,300,000 distinct CDR3 sequences, approximately 26% occurring once. A further study also used this sample, focusing on T cells of mothers and their children.

The sequenced sample consisted of blood. The source of these receptors is a girl aged 2 to 10 in good health. Both conserved end residues are part of each CDR3. A D gene is named only where the DNA matches it firmly. Clone size, where shown, is once, few, many, or a class for clones that have expanded.

d_gene	j_gene	abundance	v_gene	CDR3nt	CDR3aa
TRBD1	TRBJ2-7	once	TRBV6-2/TRBV6-3	TGTGCCAGCAGTCTCATCTACAGGGGGCTACACGAGCAGTACTTC	CASSLIYRGLHEQYF
TRBD2	TRBJ2-1	.	TRBV2	TGTGCCGGGGGGGGGACTAGCGGACACAATGAGCAGTTCTTC	CAGGGTSGHNEQFF
.	TRBJ1-2	.	TRBV12-3/TRBV12-4	TGTGCCAGCAGTCTTCGTGGCCAGGCGGGTGGCTACACCTTC	CASSLRGQAGGYTF
.	TRBJ1-2	.	TRBV6-1	TGTGCCAGCAGTGAATGGGACTCCAACTATGCCTACACCTTC	CASSEWDSNYAYTF
.	TRBJ2-1	few	TRBV28	TGTGCCATAGGTACGGGAAACTACAATGAGCAGTTCTTC	CAIGTGNYNEQFF
.	TRBJ2-3	few	TRBV28	TGTGCCAGCAGTTTGCCCTCCCCATCGGGTACGCAGTATTTT	CASSLPSPSGTQYF
TRBD1	TRBJ2-3	.	TRBV4-3	TGCGCCAGCAGCCAAGATAGCAACAGGGGGCGAGATACGCAGTATTTT	CASSQDSNRGRDTQYF
TRBD2	TRBJ2-1	.	TRBV11-2	TGTGCCAGCAGCTTTCTGAGCGGGGGGTTGGACAATGAGCAGTTCTTC	CASSFLSGGLDNEQFF
TRBD2	TRBJ2-7	.	TRBV20-1	TGCAGTGCTAGAGTACACGGACTAGCGGGAGTTTTCTACGAGCAGTACTTC	CSARVHGLAGVFYEQYF
TRBD1	TRBJ2-2	.	TRBV20-1	TGCAGTGCTACCCCGACAGGGGGGTACACCGGGGAGCTGTTTTTT	CSATPTGGYTGELFF
.	TRBJ1-1	.	TRBV6-1	TGTGCCAGCAGTGAACGAGGGCGGGAACAGGCGGAGAACACTGAAGCTTTCTTT	CASSERGREQAENTEAFF
.	TRBJ1-4	.	TRBV11-2	TGTGCCAGCAGCCTGACAGGAAATCCTGCAACTAATGAAAAACTGTTTTTT	CASSLTGNPATNEKLFF
TRBD2	TRBJ2-5	.	TRBV11-3	TGTGCCAGCAGAGAGCGGGGGGAAGAGACCCAGTACTTC	CASRERGEETQYF
.	TRBJ2-5	few	TRBV10-3	TGTGCCATCGGGGACGGACGTACCGGGGGTGAGACCCAGTACTTC	CAIGDGRTGGETQYF
.	TRBJ2-5	.	TRBV4-3	TGCGCCAGCAGCCAAGATGAGCGCGGCGGGACCCAGTACTTC	CASSQDERGGTQYF
TRBD2	TRBJ2-1	.	TRBV11-2	TGTGCCAGCAGCTTCCGGACTAGCGGGAGCGTTAATGAGCAGTTCTTC	CASSFRTSGSVNEQFF
.	TRBJ2-7	.	TRBV9	TGTGCCAGCAGCCCGAGTCCGGTCGGCACCGAGCAGTACTTC	CASSPSPVGTEQYF
.	TRBJ2-1	few	TRBV7-9	TGTGCCAGCAGCTCCCCTTACAGCGGACGCTCCTACAATGAGCAGTTCTTC	CASSSPYSGRSYNEQFF
TRBD1	TRBJ1-5	.	TRBV27	TGTGCCAGCAGTCCACAGGGGACGAATCAGCCCCAGCATTTT	CASSPQGTNQPQHF
.	TRBJ2-3	.	TRBV6-2/TRBV6-3	TGTGCCAGCAGTTTCCTCCTGGCTTCTTGGGGCACAGATACGCAGTATTTT	CASSFLLASWGTDTQYF